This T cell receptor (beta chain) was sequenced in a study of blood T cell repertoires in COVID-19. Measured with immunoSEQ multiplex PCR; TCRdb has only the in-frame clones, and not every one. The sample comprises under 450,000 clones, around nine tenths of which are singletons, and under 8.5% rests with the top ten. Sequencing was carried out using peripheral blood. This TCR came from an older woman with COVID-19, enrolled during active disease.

The CDR3, as DNA: TGCGCCAGCAGCCAAGCATCGTACAGCTACGAGCAGTACTTC. Its translation: CASSQASYSYEQYF. The V gene is TRBV4-3, the J gene TRBJ2-7; D remains unclear. The CDR3 has 14 residues. Germline V gene lookup returns CDR1 LGHNA and CDR2 YSLEER. V was pared by 1 base and J by 3 bases, with 10 bases between.